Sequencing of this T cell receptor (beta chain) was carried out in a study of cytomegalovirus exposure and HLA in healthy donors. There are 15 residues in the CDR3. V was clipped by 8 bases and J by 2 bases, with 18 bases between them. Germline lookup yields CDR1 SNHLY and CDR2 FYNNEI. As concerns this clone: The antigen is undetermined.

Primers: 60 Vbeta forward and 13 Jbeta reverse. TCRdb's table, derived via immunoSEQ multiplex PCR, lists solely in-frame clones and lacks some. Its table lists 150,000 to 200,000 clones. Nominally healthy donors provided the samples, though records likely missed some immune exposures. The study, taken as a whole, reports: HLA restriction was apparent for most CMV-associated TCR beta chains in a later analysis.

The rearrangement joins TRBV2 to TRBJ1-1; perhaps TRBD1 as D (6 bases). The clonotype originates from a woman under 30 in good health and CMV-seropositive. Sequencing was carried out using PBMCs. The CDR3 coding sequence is TGTGCCAGCTCTAAGTCAGGGGTTAGAAACACTGAAGCTTTCTTT. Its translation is CASSKSGVRNTEAFF.